One and the same sample provided the 30 T cell receptor beta chains below, sequenced in a study of blood T cell repertoires in COVID-19. Sequencing was performed with immunoSEQ multiplex PCR; in TCRdb, only in-frame clones are kept and a portion is missing. The table records a few hundred thousand clones, roughly nine tenths of them present only once. Sequenced input: PBMCs or T cells enriched from blood (not recorded which). These receptors all stem from a woman between 40 and 55 years old who had been exposed to COVID-19.

J is TRBJ1-4 and V is TRBV9; a weak D match, TRBD1 (5 bases). The germline V gene has CDR1 SGDLS and CDR2 YYNGEE. The CDR3 length is 14 residues. The V end was cut by 4 bases, the J end by 5 bases, with 12 bases between. CDR3 loop: CASSPREGNEKLFF. CDR3 nucleotides: TGTGCCAGCAGCCCCAGGGAAGGGAATGAAAAACTGTTTTTT.

V is TRBV2 and J is TRBJ2-4; D gene unclear. V was cut by 2 bases and J by 8 bases, with 10 bases left in between. Per germline, CDR1 SNHLY and CDR2 FYNNEI. The CDR3 covers 13 residues. As DNA, the CDR3 is TGTGCCAGCAGTGAACTCCCCAGGTACATTCAGTACTTC. This gives the protein CASSELPRYIQYF.

The rearrangement links TRBV6-2 or TRBV6-3 to TRBJ2-3, with TRBD2 matching over 9 bases. The CDR3 spans 15 residues. V shed 2 bases, J shed 6 bases, and the junction held 6 bases outside the gene matches. CDR1 and CDR2 (germline): MNHEY, SVGEGT. DNA for the CDR3: TGTGCCAGCAGTTACGAAGGCGGGGGGGCCGATACGCAGTATTTT. It translates to CASSYEGGGADTQYF.

This chain joins TRBV7-9 and TRBJ1-4; 7 bases match TRBD1. The CDR3 spans 14 residues. V lost 5 bases and J lost 2; bases outside the gene matches: 2. Germline lookup yields CDR1 SEHNR and CDR2 FQNEAQ (reference sequence). In DNA, the CDR3 is TGTGCCAGCAGCCCGACAGGGACTAATGAAAAACTGTTTTTT. It encodes CASSPTGTNEKLFF.

The V and J genes are TRBV7-2 and TRBJ1-5; 7 bases line up with TRBD1. Germline values: CDR1 SGHTA, CDR2 FQGNSA. V lost 5 bases and J lost 1; bases outside the gene matches: 17. The CDR3 runs 19 residues. The CDR3, as DNA: TGTGCCAGCAGCCCCGGCAGGCCTTTAGCAGGGGGAAGCAATCAGCCCCAGCATTTT. It yields the protein CASSPGRPLAGGSNQPQHF.

The rearrangement uses TRBV19 and TRBJ1-4; 9 bases line up with TRBD1. Trimming removed 6 bases from V and 8 bases from J; junction bases left unmatched: 7. Germline lookup yields CDR1 LNHDA and CDR2 SQIVND (reference sequence). There are 14 residues in the CDR3. The CDR3, as DNA: TGTGCCAGTAGGCCGGACAGGGGAGAGGAAAAACTGTTTTTT. This translates into CASRPDRGEEKLFF.

This clone appeared once. The J gene is TRBJ1-2, the V gene TRBV7-2, with 8 bases fitting TRBD1. V gave up 3 bases and J gave up 8 bases; unmatched junction bases: 11. From germline, CDR1 is SGHTA and CDR2 FQGNSA. This CDR3 is 15 amino acids long. This CDR3 is CASSFSRDRSNGYTF. CDR3 coding DNA: TGTGCCAGCAGCTTTTCCCGGGACAGGTCCAACGGCTACACCTTC.

The V call is TRBV20-1, the J call TRBJ1-2, with D unresolved. Trimming stripped 3 bases from V and 8 bases from J, with 13 bases between. The germline CDR1 and CDR2 sequences are DFQATT and SNEGSKA (reference sequence). CDR3 length: 12 residues. This chain's CDR3 is CSASILGGGYTF. Written as DNA, the CDR3 is TGCAGTGCTAGTATATTGGGAGGAGGCTACACCTTC.

V usage is TRBV7-3 and J usage is TRBJ2-1; 9 nucleotides match TRBD2. This CDR3 spans 15 amino acids. CDR1 SGHTA and CDR2 FQGTGA come from the germline V gene. Trimming removed 1 base from V and 5 bases from J; junction bases left unmatched: 3. The CDR3 is CASSLSGRANNEQFF. CDR3 nucleotide sequence: TGTGCCAGCAGCTTAAGCGGGAGGGCCAACAATGAGCAGTTCTTC. Full variable domain (missing parts from reference TRBV7-3 and TRBJ2-1): GAGVSQTPSNKVTEKGKYVELRCDPISGHTALYWYRQSLGQGPEFLIYFQGTGAADDSGLPNDRFFAVRPEGSVSTLKIQRTERGDSAVYLCASSLSGRANNEQFFGPGTRLTVL.

This clone came up a few times. This chain links TRBV4-1 with TRBJ2-7, with D possibly TRBD2 on 5 matching bases. V lost 6 bases and J 2 bases, leaving 14 bases between the germline ends. The germline V gene encodes CDR1 MGHRA and CDR2 YSYEKL. The CDR3 loop spans 14 amino acids. CDR3 nucleotides: TGCGCCAGCAGTACCGGGAACGGAGCCTACGAGCAGTACTTC. It codes for CASSTGNGAYEQYF.

V usage is TRBV19 and J usage is TRBJ2-3; TRBD1 agrees at 9 bases. V dropped 5 bases and J dropped 0; count of bases not matched to a gene: 9. CDR3 length equals 17 residues. The germline V gene encodes CDR1 LNHDA and CDR2 SQIVND (reference sequence). The CDR3 DNA follows: TGTGCCAGTAGTCGACAAACAGGGGGCAGGAGCACAGATACGCAGTATTTT. Its protein is CASSRQTGGRSTDTQYF.

The V call is TRBV5-1, the J call TRBJ2-7, with TRBD1 matching 11 bases. In germline, CDR1 is SGHRS, CDR2 YFSETQ. This CDR3 region has 16 residues. The junction had 5 bases not matched to a gene; V was cut back by 0 bases and J by 3 bases. The CDR3 nucleotides read TGCGCCAGCAGCTTGGCGACCGGGACAGGGGGCTACGAGCAGTACTTC. Translated: CASSLATGTGGYEQYF.

J is TRBJ1-5 and V is TRBV6-5, with TRBD1 as a possible D gene (6 bases). Trimming took 6 bases from V and 2 from J, leaving 14 bases between them. Germline V gene sequence: CDR1 MNHEY, CDR2 SVGAGI. CDR3 size: 15 residues. The CDR3 loop is CASRKGDGRNQPQHF. The CDR3 region has the DNA TGTGCCAGCAGAAAGGGGGATGGACGCAATCAGCCCCAGCATTTT.

The rearrangement joins TRBV6-1 to TRBJ1-2, with TRBD1 identical over 7 bases. Germline CDR1 MNHNS, CDR2 SASEGT. This CDR3 is built from 14 residues. Losses at the gene ends were 2 bases for V and 6 bases for J; bases not matched to a gene: 6. Here the CDR3 reads CASSESDRLNGYTF. The CDR3 nucleotides are TGTGCCAGCAGTGAATCGGACAGGCTTAATGGCTACACCTTC.

The chain is built from TRBV5-1 and TRBJ1-4, with 9 nucleotides matching TRBD1. This CDR3 comprises 20 residues. V lost 2 bases and J lost 0; bases outside the gene matches: 14. Germline V lookup: CDR1 SGHRS, CDR2 YFSETQ. The CDR3 region has the DNA TGCGCCAGCAGCTTCCTTCCGGGACAGGGTAGTGGGACAACTAATGAAAAACTGTTTTTT. The encoded protein is CASSFLPGQGSGTTNEKLFF.

V gene TRBV7-6 combines with J gene TRBJ2-1, with TRBD2 identical over 8 bases. V lost 1 base, J lost 7 bases, and 3 bases stayed unmatched. In germline, CDR1 is SGHVS, CDR2 FNYEAQ. The CDR3 has 14 residues. The CDR3 loop is CASSLGLAGNEQFF. For the CDR3, the DNA is TGTGCCAGCAGCTTAGGCCTAGCGGGTAATGAGCAGTTCTTC.

The chain links TRBV24-1 to TRBJ1-5; TRBD1 matches at 8 bases. This CDR3 comprises 16 residues. CDR1 and CDR2 from the germline V gene are KGHDR and SFDVKD. The J segment lost 6 bases and the V segment lost 1 base, leaving 7 bases of the junction unmatched. CDR3 sequence reads: CATSDFPDREFQPQHF. The DNA for the CDR3 is TGTGCCACCAGTGATTTTCCGGACAGGGAGTTTCAGCCCCAGCATTTT.

The J gene is TRBJ1-2, the V gene TRBV19; TRBD1 might be the D (6 bases). The CDR3 is made up of 14 amino acids. V dropped 6 bases and J dropped 4 bases, with 15 bases sitting between them. Germline lookup yields CDR1 LNHDA and CDR2 SQIVND (reference sequence). As DNA, the CDR3 is TGTGCCAGTAGGTTCCTGGACAGCCGCTATGGCTACACCTTC. Its protein is CASRFLDSRYGYTF.

This rearrangement joins TRBV12-3 or TRBV12-4 to TRBJ1-5; D gene unclear. The ends were cut back, 3 bases at V and 4 bases at J, with 7 bases in the middle. The length of the CDR3 is 13 residues. CDR3 sequence (DNA): TGTGCCAGCAGTTTGAGTCGAAATCAGCCCCAGCATTTT. Its translation is CASSLSRNQPQHF.

The chain joins TRBV2 to TRBJ1-2, with 7 bases fitting TRBD1. The V gene's germline CDR1 is SNHLY and CDR2 FYNNEI. Unmatched junction bases numbered 8, after V lost 7 bases and J lost 6 bases. The CDR3 contains 13 residues. The CDR3 region is CASTFDRVNGYTF. The CDR3 DNA sequence: TGTGCCAGCACCTTCGACAGGGTTAATGGCTACACCTTC.

The chain recombines TRBV24-1 with TRBJ1-4; a weak D match, TRBD1 (5 bases). The CDR3 loop spans 15 amino acids. CDR1 and CDR2 from the germline V gene are KGHDR and SFDVKD. The V end lost 2 bases, the J end lost 8 bases, and 14 bases lay between the germline ends. The CDR3 sequence: CATSDSVGAFEKLFF. Here the CDR3 DNA reads TGTGCCACCAGTGATTCGGTAGGGGCTTTCGAAAAACTGTTTTTT.

The CDR3 sequence is CSALDFGELFF. The CDR3 DNA reads as TGCAGTGCTCTAGACTTCGGGGAGCTGTTTTTT. This rearrangement joins TRBV20-1 to TRBJ2-2; D call uncertain. The CDR3 is 11 residues long. The V gene lost 5 bases and the J gene lost 7 bases, with 8 bases spanning the gap. CDR1 is DFQATT, CDR2 SNEGSKA, per germline (reference sequence).

The chain couples TRBV3-1 (or the pseudogene TRBV3-2) to TRBJ2-3, with 7 bases that match TRBD2. Germline-derived CDR1 and CDR2 are LGHDT and YNNKEL (reference sequence). V was pared by 4 bases and J by 2 bases, with 3 bases of the junction left unmatched. This CDR3 comprises 14 residues. CDR3 sequence (DNA): TGTGCCAGCAGCCGAGCGGGGCCCACAGATACGCAGTATTTT. Protein sequence: CASSRAGPTDTQYF.

The chain uses TRBV9 and TRBJ2-6, with 10 nucleotides matching TRBD2. The CDR3 covers 19 residues. Germline V gene sequence: CDR1 SGDLS, CDR2 YYNGEE. The V gene end was trimmed by 4 bases and the J gene end by 0 bases; junction bases not matched to a gene: 10. This CDR3 reads CASSPTLGLARSGANVLTF. The DNA of the CDR3 is TGTGCCAGCAGCCCCACCTTGGGACTAGCGCGCTCTGGGGCCAACGTCCTGACTTTC.

The V gene is TRBV15, the J gene TRBJ1-2; perhaps TRBD1 as D (6 bases). The germline V gene encodes CDR1 LNHNV and CDR2 YYDKDF (reference sequence). The ends were cut back, 1 base at V and 4 bases at J, with 10 bases in the middle. The CDR3 is 14 residues long. CDR3 bases: TGTGCCACCAGCAGAGGCAGGGGCCTCTATGGCTACACCTTC. Amino acids: CATSRGRGLYGYTF.

This chain links TRBV12-3 or TRBV12-4 with TRBJ1-2; possibly TRBD1 for D (5 bases). The V and J ends lost 6 bases and 3 bases respectively, with 11 bases between them. The CDR3 is made up of 13 amino acids. As DNA, the CDR3 is TGTGCCAGCAGCCGGGACTCATACTATGGCTACACCTTC. This gives the protein CASSRDSYYGYTF.

The rearrangement joins TRBV4-1 to TRBJ2-2, with 11 bases lining up with TRBD2. From germline, CDR1 is MGHRA and CDR2 YSYEKL. CDR3 size: 17 residues. J was trimmed by 1 base and V by 4 bases; bases with no gene match: 5. The CDR3 loop reads CASSRQLAGGNTGELFF. CDR3 sequence (DNA): TGCGCCAGCAGCCGCCAGCTAGCGGGGGGGAACACCGGGGAGCTGTTTTTT.

This rearrangement joins TRBV30 to TRBJ1-3; D is undetermined. Trimming stripped 7 bases from V and 2 bases from J, with 6 bases between. Per the germline V gene, CDR1 is GTSNPN and CDR2 is SVGIG (reference sequence). This CDR3 is 11 amino acids long. The CDR3 here is CAFQTGNTIYF. The CDR3 region has the DNA TGTGCCTTCCAGACTGGAAACACCATATATTTT. Variable domain in full (rest from reference TRBV30 and TRBJ1-3): SQTIHQWPATLVQPVGSPLSLECTVEGTSNPNLYWYRQAAGRGLQLLFYSVGIGQISSEVPQNLSASRPQDRQFILSSKKLLLSDSGFYLCAFQTGNTIYFGEGSWLTVV.

Regarding this clone: Other DNA variants within this sample encode the same CDR3. V usage is TRBV6-5 and J usage is TRBJ1-1, with 11 bases matching TRBD1. Per the germline V gene, CDR1 is MNHEY and CDR2 is SVGAGI. The CDR3 runs 15 residues. V shed 6 bases, J shed 2 bases, and the junction held 5 bases outside the gene matches. CDR3 sequence (DNA): TGTGCCAGCAGCCGGACAGGGGGCCTCAACACTGAAGCTTTCTTT. Translation gives CASSRTGGLNTEAFF.

The chain recombines TRBV6-1 with TRBJ1-1, with 8 bases identical to TRBD1. Germline V gives CDR1 MNHNS, CDR2 SASEGT. There are 16 residues in the CDR3. V lost 4 bases to trimming and J lost 0 bases; unmatched junction nucleotides: 7. The CDR3 sequence is CASSAPAGGLNTEAFF. CDR3 coding DNA: TGTGCCAGCAGTGCTCCGGCAGGGGGCCTGAACACTGAAGCTTTCTTT.